The next 13 T cell receptor beta chains were all read from a single sample in a study of human T cells and chemical hapten exposure. The time point is: pre-sensitization, week 0. Indicated treatment: therapeutic diphenylcyclopropenone sensitization with weekly scalp DPC. MiXCR, applied by TCRdb to the RACE reads, yields one record per CDR3 protein. The sample contains about 300,000 distinct CDR3 sequences, around 5.5% of which appear only once. Sequenced here: whole blood, sampled in connection with sensitization to the hapten diphenylcyclopropenone (DPC). The receptors were gathered from a woman aged 18-29 years with alopecia areata. Some clones in this sample may be carry-over from other donors' samples.

This clonotype was seen many times. The chain combines TRBV7-2 with TRBJ2-3; maybe TRBD1 (5 bases). The CDR3 is made up of 14 amino acids. Looked up from germline, CDR1 is SGHTA and CDR2 is FQGNSA. V was trimmed by 2 bases and J by 4 bases, leaving 10 bases between them. CDR3 amino acids: CASSLREGADTQYF. CDR3 sequence (DNA): TGTGCCAGCAGCTTAAGAGAAGGGGCAGATACGCAGTATTTT.

This clonotype has at least ten counts. The rearrangement joins TRBV4-2 to TRBJ1-2; D remains unclear. Per the germline V gene, CDR1 is LGHNA and CDR2 is YNFKEQ. V lost 1 base, J lost 4 bases, and 13 bases lay in between. The CDR3 contains 15 residues. The CDR3 sequence: CASSQADSLGYGYTF. The CDR3 nucleotides read TGTGCCAGCAGCCAAGCCGACTCCCTAGGCTATGGCTACACCTTC.

This clonotype was recorded at least ten times. V is TRBV6-5 and J is TRBJ1-4; D is ambiguous. With 2 bases removed from V and 5 bases from J, the gap between germline ends came to 6 bases. CDR3 length: 13 residues. Germline assignment: CDR1 MNHEY and CDR2 SVGAGI. The CDR3 coding sequence is TGTGCCAGCAGTTACGAGAGAAATGAAAAACTGTTTTTT. Translating gives CASSYERNEKLFF.

This clonotype has more than one count but fewer than ten. The gene calls are TRBV20-1 and TRBJ2-1, with TRBD2 matching 12 bases. Germline CDR1 DFQATT, CDR2 SNEGSKA (reference sequence). CDR3 length equals 16 residues. The V and J ends lost 6 bases and 6 bases, in that order; junction bases with no gene match: 12. Here the CDR3 DNA reads TGCAGTGCCCTCTTGGCTAGCGGGGGGGATCGCAATGAGCAGTTCTTC. It translates to CSALLASGGDRNEQFF.

This clonotype was counted ten times or more. V usage is TRBV7-2 and J usage is TRBJ2-5; D not resolved. Germline values: CDR1 SGHTA, CDR2 FQGNSA. This CDR3 contains 13 residues. V lost 0 bases and J lost 2, with 4 bases in between. CDR3 sequence reads: CASSLAWQETQYF. CDR3 coding DNA: TGTGCCAGCAGCTTAGCCTGGCAAGAGACCCAGTACTTC.

This clonotype was seen many times. The chain links TRBV7-8 to TRBJ2-3; maybe TRBD2 (6 bases). The CDR3 is 15 amino acids. The V end lost 1 base, the J end lost 0 bases, and 8 bases lay between the germline ends. From germline, CDR1 is SGHVS and CDR2 FQNEAQ. CDR3 sequence reads: CASSLDGTSTDTQYF. The CDR3 nucleotides read TGTGCCAGCAGCTTAGACGGGACTAGCACAGATACGCAGTATTTT.

This clonotype was detected ten times or more. The chain couples TRBV29-1 to TRBJ2-7; no reliable D call. The germline CDR1 and CDR2 sequences are SQVTM and ANQGSEA. CDR3 length: 11 residues. V lost 7 bases to trimming and J lost 1 base, with 8 bases between them. The CDR3 sequence: CSAEASYEQYF. In nucleotides, the CDR3 is TGCAGCGCCGAGGCTTCCTACGAGCAGTACTTC.

V usage is TRBV28 and J usage is TRBJ1-2; D might be TRBD1 (6 bases). The germline CDR1 and CDR2 sequences are MDHEN and SYDVKM. The CDR3 sequence is 16 residues long. Trimming took off 7 bases at V and 2 bases at J, with 20 bases between the two ends. CDR3 DNA sequence: TGTGCCAGCACTTCAGGGGCCGGGGGAAGGAACTATGGCTACACCTTC. Amino acid sequence: CASTSGAGGRNYGYTF.

V is TRBV18 and J is TRBJ2-3; no firm D call. V was pared by 4 bases and J by 6 bases, with 14 bases between. This CDR3 region has 14 residues. Germline V gene lookup returns CDR1 KGHSH and CDR2 LQKENI. CDR3 residues: CASSLGSEADTQYF. CDR3 bases: TGTGCCAGCTCACTTGGGTCAGAGGCCGATACGCAGTATTTT.

The V call is TRBV29-1, the J call TRBJ1-1; D is possibly TRBD1 (6 bases). The germline V gene encodes CDR1 SQVTM and CDR2 ANQGSEA. The CDR3 loop spans 13 amino acids. The V end was cut by 2 bases, the J end by 5 bases, with 12 bases between. CDR3 DNA sequence: TGCAGCGTTGAAACGGGGGCTGGGACTGAAGCTTTCTTT. This codes for CSVETGAGTEAFF. The whole variable domain, filled in from reference TRBV29-1 and TRBJ1-1, reads SAVISQKPSRDICQRGTSLTIQCQVDSQVTMMFWYRQQPGQSLTLIATANQGSEATYESGFVIDKFPISRPNLTFSTLTVSNMSPEDSSIYLCSVETGAGTEAFFGQGTRLTVV.

This clonotype was observed a few times. V is TRBV7-2 and J is TRBJ1-2; no clear D. The V end lost 8 bases, the J end lost 0 bases, and 13 bases lay between the germline ends. Germline assignment: CDR1 SGHTA and CDR2 FQGNSA. The CDR3 is 14 amino acids. CDR3: CASGRIKANYGYTF. CDR3 coding DNA: TGTGCCAGCGGGCGAATAAAGGCTAACTATGGCTACACCTTC.

This chain connects TRBV18 to TRBJ1-2; 8 bases are shared with TRBD1. V shed 5 bases, J shed 4 bases, and the junction held 6 bases outside the gene matches. From germline, CDR1 is KGHSH and CDR2 LQKENI. There are 14 residues in the CDR3. CDR3 DNA sequence: TGTGCCAGCTCAGACTCGACAGGGGCCTATGGCTACACCTTC. It encodes CASSDSTGAYGYTF.

Only a few counts were recorded for this clonotype. The V gene is TRBV20-1, the J gene TRBJ1-1; TRBD1 aligns across 7 bases. CDR1 and CDR2 (germline): DFQATT, SNEGSKA (reference sequence). The ends lost 1 base at V and 4 bases at J; junction bases unmatched: 9. The CDR3 loop spans 15 amino acids. In DNA form, the CDR3 reads TGCAGTGCTAGAGCAGACAGGGCGTGGAGCACTGAAGCTTTCTTT. Translated: CSARADRAWSTEAFF.